This T cell receptor (beta chain) was sequenced in a study of CD8 T cells in ankylosing spondylitis. Preparation of TCR beta libraries was done by quantitative 5'-RACE with molecular barcodes. TCRdb re-called the 5' RACE reads through MiXCR, storing one row per CDR3 protein. The profile shows about 460,000 distinct CDR3 sequences, approximately 5.3% of them singletons. This clonotype was seen at least ten times. The antigen is not known. Points from the study as a whole: Disease-linked clones displayed a CD8+ phenotype and appeared relatively rarely in peripheral blood. Both synovial fluid and blood in reactive arthritis had previously been reported to carry some motif variants. It was reported that disease-linked clones were significantly enriched in matched ankylosing spondylitis synovial fluid. A motif of 7 to 9 highly homologous TCR beta variants was seen as apparently characteristic of ankylosing spondylitis blood.

The CDR3 has 17 residues. J was trimmed by 3 bases and V by 0 bases; bases with no gene match: 10. Per the germline V gene, CDR1 is SGDLS and CDR2 is YYNGEE. The TCR comes from a male donor with ankylosing spondylitis. Sequencing was done on a sample of blood, either unsorted or a sorted T cell fraction (not recorded which). The chain is built from TRBV9 and TRBJ2-3; 7 bases align to TRBD1. The CDR3 spells CASSVEGARGYTDTQYF. In DNA form, the CDR3 reads TGTGCCAGCAGCGTAGAGGGGGCTAGGGGGTATACAGATACGCAGTATTTT. Full variable domain (outside the CDR3, taken from reference TRBV9 and TRBJ2-3): DSGVTQTPKHLITATGQRVTLRCSPRSGDLSVYWYQQSLDQGLQFLIQYYNGEERAKGNILERFSAQQFPDLHSELNLSSLELGDSALYFCASSVEGARGYTDTQYFGPGTRLTVL.